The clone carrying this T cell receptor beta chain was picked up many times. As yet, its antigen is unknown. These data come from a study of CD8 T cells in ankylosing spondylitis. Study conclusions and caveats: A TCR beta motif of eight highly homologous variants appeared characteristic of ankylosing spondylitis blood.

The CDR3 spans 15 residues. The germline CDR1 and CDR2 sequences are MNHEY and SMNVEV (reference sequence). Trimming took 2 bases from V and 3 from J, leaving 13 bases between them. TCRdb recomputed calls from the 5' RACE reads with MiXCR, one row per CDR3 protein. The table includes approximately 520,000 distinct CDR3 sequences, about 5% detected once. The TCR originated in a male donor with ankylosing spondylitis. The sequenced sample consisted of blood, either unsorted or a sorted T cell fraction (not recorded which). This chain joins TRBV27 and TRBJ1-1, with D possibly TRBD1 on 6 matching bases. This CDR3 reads CASSLGGPSYTEAFF. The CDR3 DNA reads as TGTGCCAGCAGTTTAGGGGGCCCCAGTTACACTGAAGCTTTCTTT.